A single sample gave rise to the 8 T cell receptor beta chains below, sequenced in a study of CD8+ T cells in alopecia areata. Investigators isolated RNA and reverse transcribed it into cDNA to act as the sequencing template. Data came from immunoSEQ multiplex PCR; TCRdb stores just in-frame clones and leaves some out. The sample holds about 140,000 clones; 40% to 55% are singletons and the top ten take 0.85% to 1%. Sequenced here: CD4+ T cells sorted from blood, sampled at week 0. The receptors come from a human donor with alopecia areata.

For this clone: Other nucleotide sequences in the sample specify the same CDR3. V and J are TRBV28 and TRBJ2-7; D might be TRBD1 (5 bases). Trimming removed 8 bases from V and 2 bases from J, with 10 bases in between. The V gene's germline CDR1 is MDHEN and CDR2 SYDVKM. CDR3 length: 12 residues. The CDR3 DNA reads TGTGCCAGCTCCTTACAGGCCTACGAGCAGTACTTC. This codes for CASSLQAYEQYF.

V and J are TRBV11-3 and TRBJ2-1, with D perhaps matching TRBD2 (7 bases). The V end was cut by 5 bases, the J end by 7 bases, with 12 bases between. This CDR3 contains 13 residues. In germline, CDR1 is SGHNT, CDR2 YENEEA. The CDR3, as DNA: TGTGCCAGCAGCACTGAGGGGGGGAATGAGCAGTTCTTC. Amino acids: CASSTEGGNEQFF.

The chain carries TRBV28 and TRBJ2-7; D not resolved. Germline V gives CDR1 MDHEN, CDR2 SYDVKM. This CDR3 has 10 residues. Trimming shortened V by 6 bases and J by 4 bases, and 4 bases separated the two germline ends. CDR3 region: CASRSYEQYF. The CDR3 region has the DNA TGTGCCAGCAGATCGTACGAGCAGTACTTC.

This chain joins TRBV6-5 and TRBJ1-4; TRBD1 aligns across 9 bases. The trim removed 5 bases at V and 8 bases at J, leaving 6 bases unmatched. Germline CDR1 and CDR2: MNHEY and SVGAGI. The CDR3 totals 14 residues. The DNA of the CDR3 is TGTGCCAGCAGTCCACAGGGGGCAGGCGAAAAACTGTTTTTT. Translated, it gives CASSPQGAGEKLFF.

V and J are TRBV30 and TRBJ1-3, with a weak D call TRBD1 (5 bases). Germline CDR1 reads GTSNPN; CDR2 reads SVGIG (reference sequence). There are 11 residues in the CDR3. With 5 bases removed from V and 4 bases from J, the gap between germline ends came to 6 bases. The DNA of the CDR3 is TGTGCCTGGGGGACGGGAAACACCATATATTTT. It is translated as CAWGTGNTIYF.

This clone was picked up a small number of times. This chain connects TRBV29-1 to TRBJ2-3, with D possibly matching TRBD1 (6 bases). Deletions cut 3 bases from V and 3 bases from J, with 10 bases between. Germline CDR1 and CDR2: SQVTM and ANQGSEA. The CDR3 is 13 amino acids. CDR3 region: CSVDGRGTDTQYF. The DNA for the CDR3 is TGCAGCGTTGACGGCAGGGGTACAGATACGCAGTATTTT.

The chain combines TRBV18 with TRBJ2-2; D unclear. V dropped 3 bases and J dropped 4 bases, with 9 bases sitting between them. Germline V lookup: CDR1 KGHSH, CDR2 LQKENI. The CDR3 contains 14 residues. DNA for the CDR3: TGTGCCAGCTCACCCTTAACTTCCACCGGGGAGCTGTTTTTT. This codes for CASSPLTSTGELFF.

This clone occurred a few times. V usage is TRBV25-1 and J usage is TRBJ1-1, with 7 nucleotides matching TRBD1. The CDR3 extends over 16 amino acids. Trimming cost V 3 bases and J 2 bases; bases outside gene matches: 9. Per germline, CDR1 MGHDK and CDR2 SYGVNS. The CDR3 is CASSDQPGTANTEAFF. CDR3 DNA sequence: TGTGCCAGCAGTGATCAACCCGGGACAGCCAACACTGAAGCTTTCTTT.